This T cell receptor (beta chain) comes out of a study of spatial heterogeneity in lung cancer. The V and J ends lost 1 base and 6 bases respectively, with 16 bases between them. From germline, CDR1 is LGHNA and CDR2 YNFKEQ. This CDR3 comprises 16 residues. Described time point: sample taken at primary tumor resection. Whole RNA obtained from tumor, nontumor lung or frozen PBMC underwent sequencing without sorting. Using its own MiXCR run on the 5' RACE reads, TCRdb lists one record per CDR3 protein. The sample gives about 12,000 distinct CDR3 sequences, around 15% of which show up once; under 45% is in the top ten.

This receptor was taken from a male donor with early-stage non-small cell lung cancer. The J gene is TRBJ2-1, the V gene TRBV4-2, with D tentatively TRBD2 (7 bases). The sample in question was PBMCs, obtained at surgery. This CDR3 is CASSQVMGGAPNEQFF. As DNA, the CDR3 is TGTGCCAGCAGCCAAGTTATGGGGGGGGCCCCCAATGAGCAGTTCTTC.